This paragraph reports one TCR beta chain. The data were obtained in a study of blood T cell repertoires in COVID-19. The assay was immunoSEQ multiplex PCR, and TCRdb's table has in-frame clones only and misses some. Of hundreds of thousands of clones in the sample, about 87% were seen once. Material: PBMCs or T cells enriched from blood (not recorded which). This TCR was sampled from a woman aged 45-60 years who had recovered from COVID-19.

Written as DNA, the CDR3 is TGCAGCCTCGTACTAGGACGAGAGCAGTACTTC. It translates to CSLVLGREQYF. The V call is TRBV20-1, the J call TRBJ2-7, with D perhaps TRBD2 (5 bases). The CDR3 extends over 11 amino acids. Germline V gene data show CDR1 as DFQATT and CDR2 as SNEGSKA (reference sequence).